What follows are 7 T cell receptor beta chains derived from one specimen sequenced in a study of OX40 agonist ivuxolimab in advanced cancers. Produced via immunoSEQ multiplex PCR; TCRdb's table is partial and in-frame only. Of under 100,000 clones in the sample, around 85% were seen once. Here the sequenced sample was CD4+ or CD8+ T cells sorted from blood, taken in a trial of the OX40 agonist ivuxolimab. These receptors were collected from an adult with an advanced solid tumor such as melanoma, head and neck, liver or kidney cancer.

The rearrangement links TRBV4-2 to TRBJ1-4; D is undetermined. The germline gives CDR1 LGHNA, CDR2 YNFKEQ. This CDR3 is built from 15 residues. Trimming removed 0 bases at V and 6 bases at J, with 11 bases between. In DNA, the CDR3 is TGTGCCAGCAGCCAAGAGCGCAGATCCTATGAAAAACTGTTTTTT. Protein sequence: CASSQERRSYEKLFF.

The J gene is TRBJ1-3, the V gene TRBV5-6; no definite D call. This CDR3 has 17 amino acids. The germline V gene encodes CDR1 SGHDT and CDR2 YYEEEE. Trimming cost V 2 bases and J 0 bases, with 15 bases left between them. DNA of the CDR3: TGTGCCAGCAGCTTCCCGCTTCCCAGGTTCTCTGGAAACACCATATATTTT. Translation gives CASSFPLPRFSGNTIYF. The whole variable domain, filled in from reference TRBV5-6 and TRBJ1-3, reads DAGVTQSPTHLIKTRGQQVTLRCSPKSGHDTVSWYQQALGQGPQFIFQYYEEEERQRGNFPDRFSGHQFPNYSSELNVNALLLGDSALYLCASSFPLPRFSGNTIYFGEGSWLTVV.

The rearrangement uses TRBV11-3 and TRBJ2-1; a possible D gene is TRBD2 (5 bases). V lost 5 bases and J 4 bases, leaving 12 bases between the germline ends. CDR3 length equals 14 residues. Germline lookup yields CDR1 SGHNT and CDR2 YENEEA. The CDR3 nucleotides are TGTGCCAGCAGCCCCACCGGGATATACAATGAGCAGTTCTTC. This sequence encodes CASSPTGIYNEQFF.

This chain links TRBV28 with TRBJ1-5, with D possibly being TRBD1 (6 bases). Deletions cut 7 bases from V and 7 bases from J, with 14 bases between. The CDR3 totals 13 residues. The germline V gene has CDR1 MDHEN and CDR2 SYDVKM. CDR3 sequence: CASIRGGRQPQHF. The CDR3 coding sequence is TGTGCCAGCATAAGAGGGGGGAGGCAGCCCCAGCATTTT.

This clone was seen only a few times. The gene calls are TRBV28 and TRBJ1-2, with D possibly matching TRBD1 (6 bases). CDR3 size: 13 residues. The germline V gene has CDR1 MDHEN and CDR2 SYDVKM. V was trimmed by 6 bases and J by 4 bases, leaving 12 bases between them. CDR3 amino acids: CASRRDMGYGYTF. The CDR3 coding sequence is TGTGCCAGCAGAAGGGACATGGGCTATGGCTACACCTTC.

V gene TRBV2 combines with J gene TRBJ1-4; 10 bases map to TRBD1. The germline gives CDR1 SNHLY, CDR2 FYNNEI. This CDR3 contains 16 residues. J lost 0 bases, V lost 5 bases, and 3 bases had no gene match. For the CDR3, the DNA is TGTGCCAGCAGTACGACAGGGGGCACAACTAATGAAAAACTGTTTTTT. It encodes CASSTTGGTTNEKLFF.

This clone was detected only a few times. The rearrangement uses TRBV28 and TRBJ1-5, with a possible D match to TRBD1 (6 bases). CDR3 size: 21 residues. The V gene lost 8 bases and the J gene lost 0 bases, with 32 bases spanning the gap. The germline V gene encodes CDR1 MDHEN and CDR2 SYDVKM. CDR3 nucleotide sequence: TGTGCCAGCCGACCCCCCGGGTATCAGCGATTACAGGGCTATAGCAATCAGCCCCAGCATTTT. Translating it yields CASRPPGYQRLQGYSNQPQHF.